This T cell receptor beta chain was identified during a study of vaccination and CD4 T cells after COVID-19. Study in general: Post-COVID samples were collected a median 101 days following diagnosis, spanning 35 to 161.

Of note for this clonotype: Its specificity is not known.

Sequencing of the DNA from cultured CD4+ T cells was carried out with the Oncomine TCR Beta short-read assay. One entry per CDR3 protein results from TCRdb running MiXCR on the PCR reads. Here the sample spans fewer than 15,000 distinct CDR3 sequences, approximately 74% being singletons. The study's findings and limits: For convalescent patients, a median about 86% of reactive clones surfaced exclusively after vaccination.

Treatment specified: roughly 11-day PBMC culture with coronavirus spike peptide pools or control peptides (ViraFEST assay). Germline-derived CDR1 and CDR2 are SEHNR and FQNEAQ (reference sequence). This CDR3 comprises 15 residues. The ends were cut back, 1 base at V and 0 bases at J, with 9 bases in the middle. The clonotype comes from a human donor who received a COVID-19 vaccine. The sequencing here drew on CD4+ T cells from blood, cultured in vitro, taken after SARS-CoV-2 vaccination. The chain joins TRBV7-9 to TRBJ1-2; D call uncertain. This CDR3 is CASSLEAGANYGYTF. The CDR3 DNA is TGTGCCAGCAGCTTAGAGGCGGGTGCTAACTATGGCTACACCTTC.